Here is one T cell receptor beta chain with its context. These data belong to a study of T cell changes during pregnancy in multiple sclerosis. Libraries were prepared by immunoSEQ multiplex PCR; TCRdb keeps only in-frame clonotypes and omits some of them. This table has 50,000 to 65,000 clones, approximately 93% appearing once. Germline V gives CDR1 SQVTM, CDR2 ANQGSEA. V was shortened by 1 base and J by 9 bases, with 16 bases between the two germline ends. CDR3 size: 13 residues. This TCR was recovered from a female donor with multiple sclerosis, enrolled in a pregnancy study. Sequencing was performed on CD8+ T cells from peripheral blood mononuclear cells, taken in the second trimester of pregnancy. The J gene is TRBJ2-7, the V gene TRBV29-1, with D tentatively TRBD1 (5 bases). The CDR3 DNA is TGCAGCGTTGAAGGGGGCTCGCCTCCGGGGCAGTACTTC. It is translated as CSVEGGSPPGQYF.